The present T cell receptor (beta chain) was sequenced within a study of blood T cells in healthy people across ages. This CDR3 has 15 residues. The junction had 7 bases not matched to a gene; V was cut back by 6 bases and J by 2 bases. Germline CDR1 is DFQATT and CDR2 is SNEGSKA (reference sequence). Through a sample-barcoded 5' primer and a J-beta primer mix, a second PCR was run for roughly 7 to 12 cycles. Paired-end reads containing CDR3 totaled no fewer than 3 million for each sample. TCRdb processed the 5' RACE reads anew with MiXCR; each CDR3 protein has one entry. The repertoire holds about 900,000 distinct CDR3 sequences, with around 62% as singletons.

The material sequenced was blood. The chain carries TRBV20-1 and TRBJ1-5; the match to TRBD1 covers 10 bases. This receptor was obtained from a young man in good health. The CDR3 loop reads CSAHRGTGGNQPQHF. The CDR3 region has the DNA TGCAGTGCCCACCGCGGGACAGGGGGCAATCAGCCCCAGCATTTT.